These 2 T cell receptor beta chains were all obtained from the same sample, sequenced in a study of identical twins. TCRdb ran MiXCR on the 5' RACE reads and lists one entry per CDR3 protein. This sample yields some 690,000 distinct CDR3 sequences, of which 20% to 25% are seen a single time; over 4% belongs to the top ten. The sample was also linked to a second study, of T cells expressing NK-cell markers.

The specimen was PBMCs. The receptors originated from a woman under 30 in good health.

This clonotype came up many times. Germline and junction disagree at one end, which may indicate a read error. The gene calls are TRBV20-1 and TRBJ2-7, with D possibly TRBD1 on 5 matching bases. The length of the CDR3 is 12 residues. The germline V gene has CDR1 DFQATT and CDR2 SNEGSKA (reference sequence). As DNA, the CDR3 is TGCAGTGCTCCCATTGACAGCCCCCCCTTAGTCTTC. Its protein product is CSAPIDSPPLVF.

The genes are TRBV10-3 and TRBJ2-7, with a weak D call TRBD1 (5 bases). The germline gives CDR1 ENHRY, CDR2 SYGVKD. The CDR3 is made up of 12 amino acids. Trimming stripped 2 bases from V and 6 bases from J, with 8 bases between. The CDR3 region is CAISEGATEQYF. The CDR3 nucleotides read TGTGCCATCAGTGAGGGGGCAACCGAGCAGTACTTC.